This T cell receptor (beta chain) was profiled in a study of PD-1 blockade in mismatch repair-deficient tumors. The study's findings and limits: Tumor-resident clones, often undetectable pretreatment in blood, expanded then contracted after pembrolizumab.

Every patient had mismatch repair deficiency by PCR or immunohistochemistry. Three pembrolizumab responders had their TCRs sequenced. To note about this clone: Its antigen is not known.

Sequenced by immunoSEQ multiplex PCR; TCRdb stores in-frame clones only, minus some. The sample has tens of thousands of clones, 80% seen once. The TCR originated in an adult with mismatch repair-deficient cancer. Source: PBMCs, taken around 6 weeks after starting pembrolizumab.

CDR3 bases: TGTGCCAGCAGCACCAGACAGGACAATGAGCAGTTCTTC. As protein: CASSTRQDNEQFF. The chain has TRBV9 and TRBJ2-1; possible D gene TRBD1, 6 bases. V lost 4 bases and J lost 5, with 10 bases in between. Germline V gene lookup returns CDR1 SGDLS and CDR2 YYNGEE. The CDR3 is 13 amino acids.